The 27 T cell receptor beta chains in this list originate from one sample, sequenced in a study of blood T cells in healthy people across ages. Next came a second PCR, run for roughly 7 to 12 cycles, which used a sample-barcoded 5' primer along with a J-beta primer mix. TCRdb used MiXCR to reprocess the 5' RACE reads, holding one entry per CDR3 protein. Among some 1.4 million distinct CDR3 sequences listed, 42% were seen once. Sequencing used blood. The receptor source for this set is a woman aged 18-29 years in good health.

This clonotype was counted a few times. CDR3 loop: CAIRGGPVEPQHF. The DNA of the CDR3 is TGTGCCATCAGGGGGGGTCCCGTTGAGCCCCAGCATTTT. The chain combines TRBV10-3 with TRBJ1-5, with D possibly matching TRBD1 (5 bases). Between the trimmed V and J ends, which lost 6 bases and 8 bases, there was a span of 14 bases. The CDR3 sequence is 13 residues long. Looked up from germline, CDR1 is ENHRY and CDR2 is SYGVKD.

The chain joins TRBV20-1 to TRBJ2-1, with D uncertain. Germline-derived CDR1 and CDR2 are DFQATT and SNEGSKA (reference sequence). V was pared by 5 bases and J by 3 bases, with 29 bases between. The CDR3 extends over 19 amino acids. The CDR3 region is CSAETGPQLELEIYNEQFF. In DNA, the CDR3 is TGCAGTGCTGAAACCGGGCCTCAATTGGAACTGGAGATCTACAATGAGCAGTTCTTC.

V is TRBV6-5 and J is TRBJ2-1, with 9 nucleotides matching TRBD1. The CDR3 covers 15 residues. V shed 2 bases, J shed 13 bases, and the junction held 12 bases outside the gene matches. Germline V gene data show CDR1 as MNHEY and CDR2 as SVGAGI. CDR3 protein: CASSYDRGTGETQFF. The CDR3 region has the DNA TGTGCCAGCAGTTACGACAGGGGGACTGGGGAGACCCAGTTCTTC.

The chain is built from TRBV20-1 and TRBJ2-1, with 11 nucleotides matching TRBD2. Germline trimming cut 3 bases from V and 6 bases from J; bases unmatched to any gene: 4. Germline V gives CDR1 DFQATT, CDR2 SNEGSKA (reference sequence). CDR3 length: 14 amino acids. This CDR3 reads CSARVAGGFNEQFF. CDR3 DNA sequence: TGCAGTGCTAGGGTAGCGGGGGGGTTCAATGAGCAGTTCTTC.

This clonotype has just one count. The chain employs TRBV5-1 and TRBJ2-1; 7 nucleotides match TRBD2. CDR1 and CDR2 from the germline V gene are SGHRS and YFSETQ. J was trimmed by 4 bases and V by 5 bases; bases with no gene match: 12. The CDR3 contains 16 residues. The CDR3 loop reads CASRQDSGSTYNEQFF. The CDR3 nucleotides are TGCGCCAGCAGGCAGGATAGCGGGTCGACATACAATGAGCAGTTCTTC.

This clonotype has more than one count but fewer than ten. The chain carries TRBV16 and TRBJ1-5; D uncertain. CDR1 and CDR2 from the germline V gene are KGHSY and FQNENV. V was trimmed by 1 base and J by 5 bases, leaving 6 bases between them. CDR3 size: 13 residues. CDR3 protein: CASSQYQDQPQHF. CDR3 DNA sequence: TGTGCCAGCAGCCAATATCAGGATCAGCCCCAGCATTTT. Using reference TRBV16 and TRBJ1-5 for the parts outside the CDR3, the full variable domain is GEEVAQTPKHLVRGEGQKAKLYCAPIKGHSYVFWYQQVLKNEFKFLISFQNENVFDETGMPKERFSAKCLPNSPCSLEIQATKLEDSAVYFCASSQYQDQPQHFGDGTRLSIL.

The chain couples TRBV7-8 to TRBJ2-3; D is undetermined. CDR1 SGHVS and CDR2 FQNEAQ come from the germline V gene. V was cut by 1 base and J by 4 bases, with 9 bases left in between. The CDR3 contains 14 residues. CDR3 protein: CASSLGQRADTQYF. In nucleotides, the CDR3 is TGTGCCAGCAGCTTAGGTCAGCGAGCAGATACGCAGTATTTT.

The J gene is TRBJ2-7, the V gene TRBV11-3, with D perhaps TRBD2 (5 bases). CDR3 length: 13 residues. Germline values: CDR1 SGHNT, CDR2 YENEEA. V was pared by 5 bases and J by 7 bases, with 15 bases between. CDR3: CASSPPSRREQYF. The CDR3 DNA is TGTGCCAGCAGCCCTCCGTCTCGGAGGGAGCAGTACTTC.

This clonotype was observed a handful of times. This chain links TRBV5-1 with TRBJ2-7; 10 bases match TRBD2. Germline V gene sequence: CDR1 SGHRS, CDR2 YFSETQ. The CDR3 loop spans 14 amino acids. Trimming took 5 bases from V and 3 from J; bases not matched to a gene: 5. DNA for the CDR3: TGCGCCAGCAGGAGCGGGGGGGAACACTACGAGCAGTACTTC. This sequence encodes CASRSGGEHYEQYF.

This clonotype appeared a few times. J is TRBJ2-4 and V is TRBV2, with a possible D match to TRBD1 (6 bases). V lost 3 bases, J lost 1 base, and 16 bases lay in between. This CDR3 spans 17 amino acids. Germline V lookup: CDR1 SNHLY, CDR2 FYNNEI. The CDR3 DNA sequence: TGTGCCAGCAGTGAGTCGGGGCAGGGGCGCGCCAAAAACATTCAGTACTTC. Protein sequence: CASSESGQGRAKNIQYF.

The chain is built from TRBV5-1 and TRBJ2-1, with TRBD1 matching 9 bases. The closer fit of TRBJ2-7 to the DNA end suggests the J call may be wrong. The CDR3 runs to 18 residues. CDR1 and CDR2 from the germline V gene are SGHRS and YFSETQ. CDR3: CASSRGQGSSNSYNEQYF. CDR3 DNA: TGCGCCAGCAGCCGGGGACAGGGTTCATCCAACTCCTACAATGAGCAGTACTTC.

Of note for this clonotype: A much bigger clone sits one base away, suggesting this may be a read error. The chain is built from TRBV28 and TRBJ1-3, with no clear D. The CDR3 runs 14 residues. The germline gives CDR1 MDHEN, CDR2 SYDVKM. The germline V and J ends were trimmed by 5 bases and 6 bases, with 14 bases remaining between them. The CDR3 spells CASSVLEGVNTIYF. The CDR3 DNA is TGTGCCAGCAGTGTACTGGAGGGAGTAAACACCATATATTTT.

The chain uses TRBV7-2 and TRBJ2-5, with a weak D call TRBD1 (6 bases). The CDR3 spans 16 residues. Germline V lookup: CDR1 SGHTA, CDR2 FQGNSA. V lost 2 bases, J lost 1 base, and 14 bases lay in between. The CDR3 DNA follows: TGTGCCAGCAGCTTAAAGGCAGGGGCCTTCCAAGAGACCCAGTACTTC. It specifies CASSLKAGAFQETQYF. Drawing the rest from reference TRBV7-2 and TRBJ2-5, the complete variable domain is GAGVSQSPSNKVTEKGKDVELRCDPISGHTALYWYRQSLGQGLEFLIYFQGNSAPDKSGLPSDRFSAERTGGSVSTLTIQRTQQEDSAVYLCASSLKAGAFQETQYFGPGTRLLVL.

The chain employs TRBV29-1 and TRBJ1-1; no clear D. The CDR3 covers 11 residues. V was shortened by 3 bases and J by 5 bases, with 7 bases between the two germline ends. CDR1 SQVTM and CDR2 ANQGSEA come from the germline V gene. The CDR3 nucleotides read TGCAGCGTTGACGAGTATACTGAAGCTTTCTTT. Protein sequence: CSVDEYTEAFF.

The chain uses TRBV7-2 and TRBJ1-2, with D unclear. There are 16 residues in the CDR3. Trimming shortened V by 2 bases and J by 0 bases, and 13 bases separated the two germline ends. Germline V gives CDR1 SGHTA, CDR2 FQGNSA. This CDR3 is CASSLNLIRANYGYTF. As DNA, the CDR3 is TGTGCCAGCAGCTTAAACCTCATAAGGGCTAACTATGGCTACACCTTC.

In this sample, this clonotype turned up many times. The DNA for the CDR3 is TGTGCCAGCAGCTTAGACAGACAAGAGACCCAGTACTTC. Translated: CASSLDRQETQYF. The chain uses TRBV7-3 and TRBJ2-5, with D perhaps matching TRBD1 (5 bases). The CDR3 is 13 amino acids. Trimming took off 2 bases at V and 2 bases at J, with 6 bases between the two ends. CDR1 and CDR2 from the germline V gene are SGHTA and FQGTGA. The full variable domain, with the rest looked up from reference TRBV7-3 and TRBJ2-5, is GAGVSQTPSNKVTEKGKYVELRCDPISGHTALYWYRQSLGQGPEFLIYFQGTGAADDSGLPNDRFFAVRPEGSVSTLKIQRTERGDSAVYLCASSLDRQETQYFGPGTRLLVL.

The chain links TRBV5-1 to TRBJ2-3, with 9 bases that match TRBD2. CDR1 SGHRS and CDR2 YFSETQ come from the germline V gene. The CDR3 spans 19 residues. The V and J ends lost 0 bases and 6 bases, in that order; junction bases with no gene match: 17. CDR3 sequence: CASSLVGSGRGAGADTQYF. The CDR3 nucleotides are TGCGCCAGCAGCTTGGTGGGTAGCGGGAGAGGAGCGGGAGCGGATACGCAGTATTTT.

The sample holds a few counts of this clonotype. The chain uses TRBV27 and TRBJ1-6; D perhaps matches TRBD1 (6 bases). Trimming cost V 6 bases and J 5 bases, with 17 bases left between them. CDR3 length equals 16 residues. Germline-derived CDR1 and CDR2 are MNHEY and SMNVEV (reference sequence). The CDR3 DNA sequence: TGTGCCAGCAGATCACGATACAGGGTCGATAATTCACCCCTCCACTTT. Translated: CASRSRYRVDNSPLHF.

This clonotype occurred a few times. V gene TRBV7-8 combines with J gene TRBJ2-3, with unresolved D. From germline, CDR1 is SGHVS and CDR2 FQNEAQ. This CDR3 has 13 residues. V lost 3 bases and J lost 5, with 9 bases in between. The CDR3 nucleotides are TGTGCCAGCAGCTTGTGGAACAGAGATACGCAGTATTTT. Translating gives CASSLWNRDTQYF. The variable domain in full, with the rest retrieved from reference TRBV7-8 and TRBJ2-3, is GAGVSQSPRYKVAKRGQDVALRCDPISGHVSLFWYQQALGQGPEFLTYFQNEAQLDKSGLPSDRFFAERPEGSVSTLKIQRTQQEDSAVYLCASSLWNRDTQYFGPGTRLTVL.

This clonotype was seen a few times. V is TRBV6-5 and J is TRBJ2-5, with D hard to call. Germline lookup yields CDR1 MNHEY and CDR2 SVGAGI. The CDR3 is 12 residues long. V gave up 4 bases and J gave up 5 bases, with 8 bases separating them. CDR3 sequence (DNA): TGTGCCAGCAGTTCGACTCCGGAGACCCAGTACTTC. Amino acid sequence: CASSSTPETQYF.

This chain links TRBV7-9 with TRBJ1-5, with 9 bases identical to TRBD1. Germline loops: CDR1 SEHNR, CDR2 FQNEAQ (reference sequence). The CDR3 extends over 16 amino acids. The trim removed 2 bases at V and 4 bases at J, leaving 6 bases unmatched. CDR3 sequence reads: CASSLNRDRDNQPQHF. CDR3 in DNA: TGTGCCAGCAGCTTAAATCGGGACAGGGATAATCAGCCCCAGCATTTT.

This clonotype was seen more than once but under ten times. The CDR3 loop is CSARDQGGSNTGELFF. The CDR3 nucleotides read TGCAGTGCTAGAGATCAGGGGGGGTCGAACACCGGGGAGCTGTTTTTT. V is TRBV20-1 and J is TRBJ2-2, with D perhaps given as TRBD1 or TRBD2 (7 bases each). This CDR3 contains 16 residues. Trimming removed 0 bases from V and 0 bases from J, with 11 bases in between. The germline CDR1 and CDR2 sequences are DFQATT and SNEGSKA (reference sequence).

The chain couples TRBV20-1 to TRBJ2-1; 9 bases fit TRBD2. The germline CDR1 and CDR2 sequences are DFQATT and SNEGSKA (reference sequence). The length of the CDR3 is 15 residues. Unmatched junction bases numbered 8, after V lost 3 bases and J lost 5 bases. The CDR3 loop reads CSARPAEREDNEQFF. DNA of the CDR3: TGCAGTGCTAGGCCTGCTGAGCGGGAGGACAATGAGCAGTTCTTC.

This clonotype was counted once. This chain connects TRBV19 to TRBJ1-2; D not certain. Trimming took 8 bases from V and 0 from J, leaving 13 bases between them. The CDR3 runs 14 residues. Germline-derived CDR1 and CDR2 are LNHDA and SQIVND (reference sequence). The CDR3, as DNA: TGTGCCAGTGGCCATACCGATCCTAACTATGGCTACACCTTC. Its translation is CASGHTDPNYGYTF.

This clonotype was observed a handful of times. The rearrangement links TRBV7-2 to TRBJ2-1; a possible D gene is TRBD2 (6 bases). V lost 1 base and J 3 bases, leaving 19 bases between the germline ends. This CDR3 has 18 amino acids. Germline assignment: CDR1 SGHTA and CDR2 FQGNSA. CDR3 sequence reads: CASSLEWWAGSYYNEQFF. For the CDR3, the DNA is TGTGCCAGCAGCTTAGAATGGTGGGCGGGGAGTTACTACAATGAGCAGTTCTTC.

This chain uses TRBV20-1 with TRBJ2-7; D perhaps matches TRBD2 (5 bases). Deletions cut 7 bases from V and 9 bases from J, with 7 bases between. This CDR3 spans 8 amino acids. Germline CDR1 reads DFQATT; CDR2 reads SNEGSKA (reference sequence). The CDR3 loop reads CSGAGQYF. DNA for the CDR3: TGCAGTGGGGCGGGGCAGTACTTC.

This clonotype was observed a handful of times. This chain connects TRBV9 to TRBJ2-5, with TRBD1 as a possible D gene (6 bases). Trimming cost V 3 bases and J 1 base, with 16 bases left between them. CDR3 size: 16 residues. Germline V CDR1 and CDR2: SGDLS, YYNGEE. The CDR3 DNA is TGTGCCAGCAGCGACCCACGGGACACCTTCCAAGAGACCCAGTACTTC. Amino acids: CASSDPRDTFQETQYF. Variable domain in full (rest from reference TRBV9 and TRBJ2-5): DSGVTQTPKHLITATGQRVTLRCSPRSGDLSVYWYQQSLDQGLQFLIQYYNGEERAKGNILERFSAQQFPDLHSELNLSSLELGDSALYFCASSDPRDTFQETQYFGPGTRLLVL.